This is a list of T cell receptor beta chains from one sample in a study of T cell responses to AZD1222 COVID-19 vaccine. This table comes from immunoSEQ multiplex PCR, and its TCRdb copy is limited to in-frame clones, with some not included. The table records about 150,000 clones, approximately 90% of them present only once. The sequencing here drew on peripheral blood, taken 28 days after the second AZD1222 dose. These receptors all come from an adult who received the AZD1222 COVID-19 vaccine. CDR3s leave out the opening cysteine and the closing phenylalanine or tryptophan.

j_call v_call cdr3_aa
TRBJ2-7 TRBV7-9 ASSSDALYEQY
TRBJ2-1 TRBV6-1 ASSEINEQF
TRBJ2-3 TRBV6-5 ASRGSTDTQY
TRBJ1-2 TRBV9 ASSKGTSLSNT
TRBJ2-3 TRBV12-3/TRBV12-4 ASSSYTDTQY
TRBJ2-3 TRBV5-4 ASSLEGLAGGYSTDTQY
TRBJ2-1 TRBV5-1 ASSLSTSGRDEQF
TRBJ2-5 TRBV29-1 SDLRAGETQY
TRBJ2-2 TRBV3-1/TRBV3-2 ASSQKGGQGARGELF
TRBJ1-2 TRBV2 ASTPLPQGIGYGYT
TRBJ1-2 TRBV30 AWSLSRDYGYT
TRBJ2-7 TRBV4-1 ASSHTAGGYEQY
TRBJ2-7 TRBV7-6 ASSLGTGVPYEQY
TRBJ2-7 TRBV5-1 ASSFGTSGSVSYEQY
TRBJ1-5 TRBV27 ASSLAGTKQPQH
TRBJ2-3 TRBV4-2 ASSQVASTDTQY
TRBJ2-2 TRBV13 ASSPGLAGDRNTGELF
TRBJ1-1 TRBV7-9 ASSTTGGTEAF
TRBJ2-5 TRBV28 ASSPLWGRETQY
TRBJ1-2 TRBV27 ASSTIKTDSYGYT
TRBJ2-1 TRBV10-3 AISSIDEQF
TRBJ1-1 TRBV6-4 ASSERRGTEAF
TRBJ1-5 TRBV2 ASSYRAINQPQH
TRBJ2-6 TRBV3-1/TRBV3-2 ASSLGTGSGANVLT
TRBJ2-5 TRBV11-1 ASSFVQETQY
TRBJ2-7 TRBV29-1 SVEWYGQGAYEQY
TRBJ2-7 TRBV6-5 ASSYGGLEQY
TRBJ2-2 TRBV21-1 ASSKGGATDRGAV
TRBJ2-2 TRBV10-1 ASSGSSGDTGELF